Listed below are T cell receptor beta chains from one sample, sequenced in a study of CD8 T cells in ankylosing spondylitis. TCRdb fed the 5' RACE reads into MiXCR, producing one record per CDR3 protein. The sample includes more than 650,000 distinct CDR3 sequences, roughly 12% of them seen just once. The specimen sequenced was blood, either unsorted or a sorted T cell fraction (not recorded which). The receptor source for this set is a male donor with ankylosing spondylitis. Both conserved end residues are part of each CDR3. A D gene is named only where the DNA matches it firmly. Clone size, where shown, is once, few, many, or a class for clones that have expanded.

clone size,CDR3 length,V gene,D gene,J gene,CDR3 protein,CDR3 DNA
-,16,TRBV12-3/TRBV12-4,TRBD2,TRBJ2-7,CASSLGLAGGVYEQYF,TGTGCCAGCAGTTTAGGACTAGCGGGAGGAGTCTACGAGCAGTACTTC
-,15,TRBV7-3,-,TRBJ2-7,CASSGDPHRVSEQYF,TGTGCCAGCAGCGGCGACCCCCACAGGGTCTCCGAGCAGTACTTC
many,13,TRBV20-1,TRBD1,TRBJ1-6,CSAARQGNSPLHF,TGCAGTGCTGCCCGACAGGGTAATTCACCCCTCCACTTT
few,13,TRBV29-1,-,TRBJ2-7,CSVGNYLSYEQYF,TGCAGCGTTGGCAACTATCTCTCCTACGAGCAGTACTTC
few,11,TRBV2,-,TRBJ2-1,CASSVLNEQFF,TGTGCCAGCAGTGTACTCAATGAGCAGTTCTTC
few,17,TRBV6-5,TRBD1,TRBJ1-2,CASSYSVGEGARGGYTF,TGTGCCAGCAGTTACTCCGTCGGTGAGGGGGCGCGTGGTGGCTACACCTTC
-,14,TRBV6-2/TRBV6-3,-,TRBJ2-1,CAMKRAGGYNEQFF,TGTGCCATGAAGCGGGCCGGGGGCTACAATGAGCAGTTCTTC
many,16,TRBV18,-,TRBJ2-4,CASSPPDSLAKNIQYF,TGTGCCAGCTCACCACCGGACAGCCTAGCCAAAAACATTCAGTACTTC
few,14,TRBV20-1,-,TRBJ1-1,CSALEGWGRTEAFF,TGCAGTGCCCTTGAAGGGTGGGGCCGGACTGAAGCTTTCTTT
-,14,TRBV5-5,-,TRBJ1-5,CASSLPGTTQPQHF,TGTGCCAGCAGCCTTCCCGGGACAACTCAGCCCCAGCATTTT
few,12,TRBV20-1,-,TRBJ2-1,CSASGVYNEQFF,TGCAGTGCTAGCGGCGTTTACAATGAGCAGTTCTTC
-,17,TRBV27,-,TRBJ1-5,CASSFGRDGFSNQPQHF,TGTGCCAGCAGTTTCGGTAGGGATGGATTTAGCAATCAGCCCCAGCATTTT
few,15,TRBV15,TRBD1,TRBJ1-2,CATSSSDREFYGYTF,TGTGCCACCAGCAGCAGTGACAGGGAATTCTATGGCTACACCTTC
-,14,TRBV18,-,TRBJ2-7,CASSPFVGTYEQYF,TGTGCCAGCTCACCGTTTGTGGGTACCTACGAGCAGTACTTC
many,16,TRBV7-2,-,TRBJ1-5,CASSFGVGWSNQPQHF,TGTGCCAGCAGCTTCGGCGTAGGGTGGAGCAATCAGCCCCAGCATTTT
few,11,TRBV10-3,-,TRBJ2-7,CAIRDVYEQYF,TGTGCCATCAGAGACGTCTACGAGCAGTACTTC
-,15,TRBV4-2,-,TRBJ1-1,CASSQEYRENTEAFF,TGTGCCAGCAGCCAAGAGTATAGGGAGAACACTGAAGCTTTCTTT
-,15,TRBV11-2,-,TRBJ1-2,CASSSARAANYGYTF,TGTGCCAGCAGCTCCGCGCGGGCAGCTAACTATGGCTACACCTTC
few,16,TRBV20-1,-,TRBJ2-1,CSARVARGSSYNEQFF,TGCAGTGCTAGAGTGGCTAGGGGGAGCTCCTACAATGAGCAGTTCTTC
few,16,TRBV12-3/TRBV12-4,-,TRBJ1-3,CASSLRAVGAGNTIYF,TGTGCCAGCAGTTTGAGGGCGGTCGGTGCTGGAAACACCATATATTTT
-,15,TRBV5-5,-,TRBJ1-2,CAISPWLLCSGGYTF,TGTGCCATCAGCCCCTGGCTCCTCTGCTCGGGAGGCTACACCTTC
many,14,TRBV12-3/TRBV12-4,-,TRBJ2-5,CASSFGDEGETQYF,TGTGCCAGCAGTTTTGGGGACGAAGGGGAGACCCAGTACTTC
few,14,TRBV11-3,-,TRBJ2-7,CASSAGGQTYEQYF,TGTGCCAGCAGCGCCGGAGGACAGACCTACGAGCAGTACTTC
many,12,TRBV20-1,-,TRBJ1-1,CSAHKEWTEAFF,TGCAGTGCCCACAAGGAATGGACTGAAGCTTTCTTT
-,14,TRBV19,-,TRBJ2-1,CASSSWPVYNEQFF,TGTGCCAGTAGTAGCTGGCCAGTCTACAATGAGCAGTTCTTC
-,15,TRBV4-3,-,TRBJ1-1,CASSRLPGEGLEAFF,TGCGCCAGCAGCCGACTCCCGGGAGAGGGATTGGAAGCTTTCTTT
-,14,TRBV5-1,-,TRBJ2-3,CASSPADYTDTQYF,TGCGCCAGCAGCCCCGCGGACTACACAGATACGCAGTATTTT
-,11,TRBV12-3/TRBV12-4,-,TRBJ1-2,CASSKGTGYTF,TGTGCCAGCAGTAAAGGGACTGGCTACACCTTC
-,14,TRBV10-1,-,TRBJ1-1,CASSEGPETQEAFF,TGCGCCAGCTCCGAAGGCCCAGAGACTCAGGAAGCTTTCTTT
many,13,TRBV20-1,-,TRBJ2-7,CSAWTSQMYEQYF,TGCAGTGCTTGGACGTCCCAGATGTACGAGCAGTACTTC
few,14,TRBV18,TRBD1,TRBJ2-5,CASSPPDRQETQYF,TGTGCCAGCTCACCACCGGACAGGCAAGAGACCCAGTACTTC
-,17,TRBV5-1,-,TRBJ1-4,CASSLVGGPATNEKLFF,TGCGCCAGCAGCTTGGTCGGGGGGCCTGCAACTAATGAAAAACTGTTTTTT
few,13,TRBV11-2,TRBD1,TRBJ2-1,CASSLLDRGEQFF,TGTGCCAGCAGCTTATTAGACAGGGGGGAGCAGTTCTTC
few,15,TRBV6-5,-,TRBJ2-7,CASSHRVVLSYEQYF,TGTGCCAGCAGTCACAGGGTAGTACTCTCCTACGAGCAGTACTTC
many,12,TRBV10-3,-,TRBJ1-3,CAISGVADTIYF,TGTGCCATCAGTGGGGTTGCGGACACCATATATTTT
few,14,TRBV20-1,TRBD1,TRBJ1-1,CSAREGTGRTEAFF,TGCAGTGCTAGAGAGGGGACAGGGCGAACTGAAGCTTTCTTT
many,14,TRBV20-1,TRBD2,TRBJ2-3,CSARLAGITDTQYF,TGCAGTGCTAGACTAGCGGGGATCACAGATACGCAGTATTTT
-,14,TRBV18,-,TRBJ1-1,CASSPIRRGAEAFF,TGTGCCAGCTCACCAATCAGACGCGGAGCTGAAGCTTTCTTT
few,16,TRBV7-9,TRBD2,TRBJ2-1,CASSLIGTNNYNEQFF,TGTGCCAGCAGCTTGATCGGGACTAACAACTACAATGAGCAGTTCTTC
many,14,TRBV7-6,-,TRBJ2-5,CASSLGQGVETQYF,TGTGCCAGCAGCTTGGGACAAGGAGTGGAGACCCAGTACTTC
-,15,TRBV28,TRBD1,TRBJ1-1,CASSPQGGQDGEAFF,TGTGCCAGCAGTCCTCAGGGGGGGCAGGATGGTGAAGCTTTCTTT
-,14,TRBV10-3,-,TRBJ1-5,CAISDEQGNQPQHF,TGTGCCATCAGTGACGAACAGGGAAATCAGCCCCAGCATTTT
many,15,TRBV29-1,-,TRBJ2-3,CSVVGGGGGADTQYF,TGCAGCGTTGTTGGTGGGGGTGGGGGTGCAGATACGCAGTATTTT
few,16,TRBV24-1,TRBD2,TRBJ2-3,CATSGTSGGRSDTQYF,TGTGCCACCAGCGGGACTAGCGGGGGTAGATCAGATACGCAGTATTTT
few,15,TRBV5-1,TRBD1,TRBJ2-7,CASSLGQGRSYEQYF,TGCGCCAGCAGCTTGGGACAGGGCCGTTCCTACGAGCAGTACTTC
many,13,TRBV29-1,-,TRBJ1-1,CSVEQLMNTEAFF,TGCAGCGTTGAACAGCTGATGAACACTGAAGCTTTCTTT
-,14,TRBV6-1,-,TRBJ1-5,CATKRQVSNQPQHF,TGTGCCACGAAGAGACAAGTTAGCAATCAGCCCCAGCATTTT
few,14,TRBV7-9,-,TRBJ1-6,CASSSHIPESPLHF,TGTGCCAGCAGCTCCCACATACCAGAATCACCCCTCCACTTT
many,14,TRBV7-9,-,TRBJ1-1,CASSKDRSNTEAFF,TGTGCCAGCAGCAAAGACAGGAGTAACACTGAAGCTTTCTTT
many,13,TRBV25-1,-,TRBJ1-1,CASIKDGIPEAFF,TGTGCCAGCATCAAAGACGGGATCCCTGAAGCTTTCTTT
-,15,TRBV28,-,TRBJ1-1,CASSSGTFMNTEAFF,TGTGCCAGCAGTTCTGGGACATTCATGAACACTGAAGCTTTCTTT
-,14,TRBV5-1,-,TRBJ2-7,CASSSDVDSYEQYF,TGCGCCAGCAGCTCGGACGTCGACTCCTACGAGCAGTACTTC
-,14,TRBV6-5,-,TRBJ2-5,CASSYSLAQGTQYF,TGTGCCAGCAGTTACTCTCTTGCCCAAGGGACCCAGTACTTC
few,13,TRBV6-5,-,TRBJ1-5,CASRYRVNQPQHF,TGTGCCAGCAGATACAGAGTCAATCAGCCCCAGCATTTT
-,13,TRBV7-8,-,TRBJ2-5,CASSLFPEETQYF,TGTGCCAGCAGCTTATTTCCTGAGGAGACCCAGTACTTC
-,14,TRBV28,-,TRBJ1-5,CASSLSGARQPQHF,TGTGCCAGCAGTTTATCGGGGGCTCGGCAGCCCCAGCATTTT
few,15,TRBV15,-,TRBJ1-2,CATSRDLRANYGYTF,TGTGCCACCAGCAGAGATCTCCGGGCTAACTATGGCTACACCTTC
few,16,TRBV18,-,TRBJ2-7,CASSPSLPGLPSEQYF,TGTGCCAGCTCCCCATCACTACCGGGACTCCCTTCCGAGCAGTACTTC